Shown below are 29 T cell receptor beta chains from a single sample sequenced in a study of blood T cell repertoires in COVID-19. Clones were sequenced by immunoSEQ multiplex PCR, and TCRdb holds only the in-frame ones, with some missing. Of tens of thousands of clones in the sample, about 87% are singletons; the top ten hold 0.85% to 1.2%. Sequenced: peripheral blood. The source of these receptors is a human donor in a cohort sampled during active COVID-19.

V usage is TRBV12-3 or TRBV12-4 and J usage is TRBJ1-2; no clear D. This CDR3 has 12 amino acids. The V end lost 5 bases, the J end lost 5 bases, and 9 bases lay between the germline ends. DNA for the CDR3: TGTGCCAGCAGTGAACAAGATTATGGCTACACCTTC. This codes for CASSEQDYGYTF.

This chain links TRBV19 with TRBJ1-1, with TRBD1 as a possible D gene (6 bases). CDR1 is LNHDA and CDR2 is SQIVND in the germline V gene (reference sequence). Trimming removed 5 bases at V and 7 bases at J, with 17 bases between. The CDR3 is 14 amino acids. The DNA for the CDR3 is TGTGCCAGTAGTTTTATGACAGGCCTAAATGAAGCTTTCTTT. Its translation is CASSFMTGLNEAFF.

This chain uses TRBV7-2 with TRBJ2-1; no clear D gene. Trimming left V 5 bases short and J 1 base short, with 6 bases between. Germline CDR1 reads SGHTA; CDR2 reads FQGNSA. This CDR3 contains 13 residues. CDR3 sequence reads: CASSPQSYNEQFF. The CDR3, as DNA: TGTGCCAGCAGCCCTCAGTCCTACAATGAGCAGTTCTTC.

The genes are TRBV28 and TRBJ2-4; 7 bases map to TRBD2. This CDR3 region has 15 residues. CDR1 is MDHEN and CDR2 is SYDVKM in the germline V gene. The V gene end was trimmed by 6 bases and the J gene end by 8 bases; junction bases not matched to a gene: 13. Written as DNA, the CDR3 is TGTGCCAGCAGCCCCCAAGCGGGGACGGGCGACATTCAGTACTTC. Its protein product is CASSPQAGTGDIQYF.

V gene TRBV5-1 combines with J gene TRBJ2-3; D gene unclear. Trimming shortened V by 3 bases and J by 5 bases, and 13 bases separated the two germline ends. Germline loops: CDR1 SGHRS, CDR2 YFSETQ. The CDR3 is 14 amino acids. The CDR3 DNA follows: TGCGCCAGCAGCTCGGCAGGCCGTGAAGATACGCAGTATTTT. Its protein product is CASSSAGREDTQYF.

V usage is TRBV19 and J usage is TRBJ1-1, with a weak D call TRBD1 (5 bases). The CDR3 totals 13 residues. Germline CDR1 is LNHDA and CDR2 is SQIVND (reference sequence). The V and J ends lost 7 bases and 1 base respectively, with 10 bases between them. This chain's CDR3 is CASNAGQNTEAFF. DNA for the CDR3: TGTGCCAGTAACGCCGGACAGAACACTGAAGCTTTCTTT. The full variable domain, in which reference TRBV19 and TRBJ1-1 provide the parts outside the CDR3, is DGGITQSPKYLFRKEGQNVTLSCEQNLNHDAMYWYRQDPGQGLRLIYYSQIVNDFQKGDIAEGYSVSREKKESFPLTVTSAQKNPTAFYLCASNAGQNTEAFFGQGTRLTVV.

In DNA form, the CDR3 reads TGCGCCAGCAGCTACACGTCAGGGGGGAATCAGCCCCAGCATTTT. Amino acid sequence: CASSYTSGGNQPQHF. The rearrangement links TRBV5-1 to TRBJ1-5; TRBD1 agrees at 7 bases. The CDR3 has 15 amino acids. V lost 3 bases to trimming and J lost 4 bases; unmatched junction nucleotides: 7. The germline V gene encodes CDR1 SGHRS and CDR2 YFSETQ.

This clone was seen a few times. As DNA, the CDR3 is TGCAGCGTTCGGACAGGGGAGGATTCACCCCTCCACTTT. It codes for CSVRTGEDSPLHF. The gene calls are TRBV29-1 and TRBJ1-6; 9 positions match TRBD1. Germline loops: CDR1 SQVTM, CDR2 ANQGSEA. The CDR3 is 13 amino acids. Trimming at V came to 5 bases and at J to 8 bases, leaving 4 bases not matched to a gene.

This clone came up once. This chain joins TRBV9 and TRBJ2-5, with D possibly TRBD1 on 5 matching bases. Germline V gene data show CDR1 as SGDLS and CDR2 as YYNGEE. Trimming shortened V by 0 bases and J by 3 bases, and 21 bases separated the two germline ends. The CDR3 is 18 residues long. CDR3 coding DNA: TGTGCCAGCAGCGTAGCTTGGTGGGGCAGAGAGTGGGAAGAGACCCAGTACTTC. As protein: CASSVAWWGREWEETQYF.

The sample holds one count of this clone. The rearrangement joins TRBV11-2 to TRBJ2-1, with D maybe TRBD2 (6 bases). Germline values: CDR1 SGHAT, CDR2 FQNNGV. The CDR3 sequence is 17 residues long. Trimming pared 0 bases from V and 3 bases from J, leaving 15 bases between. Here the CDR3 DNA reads TGTGCCAGCAGCTTAGATGGTGGTAGCGGATACTACAATGAGCAGTTCTTC. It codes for CASSLDGGSGYYNEQFF.

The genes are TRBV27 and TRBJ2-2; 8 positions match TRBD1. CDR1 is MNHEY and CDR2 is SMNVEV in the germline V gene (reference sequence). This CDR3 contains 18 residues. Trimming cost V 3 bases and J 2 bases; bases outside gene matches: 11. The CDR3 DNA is TGTGCCAGCAGTTTCCGACTTTCTCCAGGGGGCAACACCGGGGAGCTGTTTTTT. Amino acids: CASSFRLSPGGNTGELFF.

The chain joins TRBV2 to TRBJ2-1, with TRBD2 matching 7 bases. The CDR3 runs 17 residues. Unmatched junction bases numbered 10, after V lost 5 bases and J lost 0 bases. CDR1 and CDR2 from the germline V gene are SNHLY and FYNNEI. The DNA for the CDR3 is TGTGCCAGCAGTACCTTATTAGCGGGTAGCTCCTACAATGAGCAGTTCTTC. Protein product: CASSTLLAGSSYNEQFF.

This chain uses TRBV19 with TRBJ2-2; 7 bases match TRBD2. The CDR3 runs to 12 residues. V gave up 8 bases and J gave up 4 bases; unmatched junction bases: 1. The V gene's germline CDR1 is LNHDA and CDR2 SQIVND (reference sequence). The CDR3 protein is CASGTTTGELFF. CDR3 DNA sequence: TGTGCCAGTGGGACTACCACCGGGGAGCTGTTTTTT.

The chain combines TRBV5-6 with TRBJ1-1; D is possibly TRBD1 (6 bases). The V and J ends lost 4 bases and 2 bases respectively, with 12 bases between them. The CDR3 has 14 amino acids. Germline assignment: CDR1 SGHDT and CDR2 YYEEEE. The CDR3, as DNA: TGTGCCAGCAGCCATGACAGGACTAACACTGAAGCTTTCTTT. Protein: CASSHDRTNTEAFF.

The CDR3 coding sequence is TGTGCCAGCTCACCCCCCCCCAGGGGGCTATACGAGCAGTACTTC. Amino acid sequence: CASSPPPRGLYEQYF. The rearrangement uses TRBV18 and TRBJ2-7; 8 bases are shared with TRBD1. This CDR3 comprises 15 residues. CDR1 KGHSH and CDR2 LQKENI come from the germline V gene. V gave up 3 bases and J gave up 4 bases; unmatched junction bases: 8.

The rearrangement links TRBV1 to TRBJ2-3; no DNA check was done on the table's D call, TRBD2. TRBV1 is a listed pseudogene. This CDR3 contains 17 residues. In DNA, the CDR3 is TGCACCAGCAGCCAAGAGACTAGCGGGGCGGGCACAGATACGCAGTATTTT. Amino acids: CTSSQETSGAGTDTQYF.

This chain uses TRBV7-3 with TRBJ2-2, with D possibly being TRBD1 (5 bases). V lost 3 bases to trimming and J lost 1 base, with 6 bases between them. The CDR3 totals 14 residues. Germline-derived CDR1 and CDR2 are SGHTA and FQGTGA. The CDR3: CASSFDRNTGELFF. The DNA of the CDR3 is TGTGCCAGCAGCTTCGACAGGAACACCGGGGAGCTGTTTTTT.

The CDR3 sequence is CASSAGRTGGLNTEAFF. For the CDR3, the DNA is TGTGCCAGCAGCGCGGGTCGGACAGGGGGTTTGAACACTGAAGCTTTCTTT. The gene calls are TRBV9 and TRBJ1-1, with 10 bases that match TRBD1. CDR3 length: 17 residues. J was trimmed by 0 bases and V by 3 bases; bases with no gene match: 8. Germline V gene lookup returns CDR1 SGDLS and CDR2 YYNGEE.

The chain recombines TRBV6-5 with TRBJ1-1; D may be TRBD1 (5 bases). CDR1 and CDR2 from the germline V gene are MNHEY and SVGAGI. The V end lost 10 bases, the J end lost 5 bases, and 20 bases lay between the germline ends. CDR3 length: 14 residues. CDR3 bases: TGTGCCACCGCAGGGAGGAGCTGGTGGACTGAAGCTTTCTTT. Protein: CATAGRSWWTEAFF.

CDR3 sequence reads: CASSLRTGYSSGANVLTF. As DNA, the CDR3 is TGTGCCAGCAGCTTGAGGACAGGGTACAGCTCTGGGGCCAACGTCCTGACTTTC. The gene calls are TRBV5-6 and TRBJ2-6; 8 bases match TRBD1. The CDR3 is made up of 18 amino acids. Germline V gene sequence: CDR1 SGHDT, CDR2 YYEEEE. V dropped 1 base and J dropped 0; count of bases not matched to a gene: 6.

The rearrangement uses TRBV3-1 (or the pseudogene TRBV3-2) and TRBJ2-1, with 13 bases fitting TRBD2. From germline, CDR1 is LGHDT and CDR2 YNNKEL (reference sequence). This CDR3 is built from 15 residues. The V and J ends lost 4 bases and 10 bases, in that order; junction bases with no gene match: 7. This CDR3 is CASSLGTSGIGEQFF. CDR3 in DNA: TGTGCCAGCAGCCTTGGGACTAGCGGGATCGGGGAGCAGTTCTTC.

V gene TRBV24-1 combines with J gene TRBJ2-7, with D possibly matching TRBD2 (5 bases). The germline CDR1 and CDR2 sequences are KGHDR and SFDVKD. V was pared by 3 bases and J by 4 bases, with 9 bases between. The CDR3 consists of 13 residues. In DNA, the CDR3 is TGTGCCACCAGTGATCCTGGACTGTACGAGCAGTACTTC. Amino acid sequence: CATSDPGLYEQYF.

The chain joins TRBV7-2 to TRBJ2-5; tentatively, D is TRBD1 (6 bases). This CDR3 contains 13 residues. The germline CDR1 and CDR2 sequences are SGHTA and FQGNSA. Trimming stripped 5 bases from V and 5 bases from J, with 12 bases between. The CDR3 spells CASSVRRGETQYF. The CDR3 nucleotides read TGTGCCAGCAGCGTCCGAAGGGGGGAGACCCAGTACTTC.

The CDR3 here is CASDREAGGPPGELFF. The CDR3, as DNA: TGCGCCAGCGATAGAGAGGCGGGAGGGCCTCCCGGGGAGCTGTTTTTT. The chain uses TRBV5-1 and TRBJ2-2, with 9 bases that match TRBD2. The V segment lost 7 bases and the J segment 6 bases; nucleotides outside the gene matches: 13. Germline V gives CDR1 SGHRS, CDR2 YFSETQ. This CDR3 comprises 16 residues. The complete variable domain, with remaining parts taken from reference TRBV5-1 and TRBJ2-2, reads KAGVTQTPRYLIKTRGQQVTLSCSPISGHRSVSWYQQTPGQGLQFLFEYFSETQRNKGNFPGRFSGRQFSNSRSEMNVSTLELGDSALYLCASDREAGGPPGELFFGEGSRLTVL.

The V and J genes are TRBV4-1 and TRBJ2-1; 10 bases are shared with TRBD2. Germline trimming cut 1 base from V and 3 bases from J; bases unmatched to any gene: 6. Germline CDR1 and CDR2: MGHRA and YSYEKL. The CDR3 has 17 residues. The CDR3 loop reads CASSQVPSGGIYNEQFF. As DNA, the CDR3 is TGCGCCAGCAGCCAAGTACCTAGCGGGGGAATCTACAATGAGCAGTTCTTC.

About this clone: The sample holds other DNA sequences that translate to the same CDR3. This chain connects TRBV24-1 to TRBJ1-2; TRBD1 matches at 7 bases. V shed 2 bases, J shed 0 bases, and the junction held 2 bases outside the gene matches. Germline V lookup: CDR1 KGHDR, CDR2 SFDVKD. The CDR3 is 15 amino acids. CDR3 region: CATSDSGTANYGYTF. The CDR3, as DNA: TGTGCCACCAGTGATTCCGGGACAGCTAACTATGGCTACACCTTC.

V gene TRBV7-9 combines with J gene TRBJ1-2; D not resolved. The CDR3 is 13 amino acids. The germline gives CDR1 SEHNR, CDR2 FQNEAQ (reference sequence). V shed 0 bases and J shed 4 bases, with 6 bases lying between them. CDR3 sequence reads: CASSLAGSYGYTF. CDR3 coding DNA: TGTGCCAGCAGCTTAGCTGGCTCCTATGGCTACACCTTC.

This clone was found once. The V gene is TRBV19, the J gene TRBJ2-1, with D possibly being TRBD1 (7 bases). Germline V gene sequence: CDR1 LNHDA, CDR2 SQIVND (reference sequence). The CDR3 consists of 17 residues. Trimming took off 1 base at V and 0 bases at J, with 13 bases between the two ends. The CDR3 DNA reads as TGTGCCAGTAGTATAGCCGGGGGACAGACCTCCTACAATGAGCAGTTCTTC. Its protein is CASSIAGGQTSYNEQFF.

CDR3 DNA sequence: TGTGCCAGCAAACTACGCGGGAGGGAGAGCGAGCAGTACTTC. It translates to CASKLRGRESEQYF. V usage is TRBV28 and J usage is TRBJ2-7; 9 nucleotides align to TRBD2. The CDR3 loop spans 14 amino acids. The germline V gene encodes CDR1 MDHEN and CDR2 SYDVKM. V trimming: 7 bases; J trimming: 6 bases; junction bases outside the gene matches: 10.